One and the same sample provided the 28 T cell receptor beta chains below, sequenced in a study of radiotherapy plus CTLA-4 blockade in lung cancer. Measured with immunoSEQ multiplex PCR; TCRdb has only the in-frame clones, and not every one. The sample contains approximately 73,000 clones, around 87% of which appear only once. This material consisted of peripheral blood, taken from a patient treated with radiotherapy plus ipilimumab. These receptors originate from a human donor with non-small cell lung cancer that progressed on radiotherapy plus ipilimumab.

The chain has TRBV11-2 and TRBJ2-7; D is unresolved. From germline, CDR1 is SGHAT and CDR2 FQNNGV. Trimming shortened V by 8 bases and J by 7 bases, and 9 bases separated the two germline ends. This CDR3 is built from 10 residues. The CDR3 sequence: CASGSWEQYF. In DNA form, the CDR3 reads TGTGCCAGCGGCAGCTGGGAGCAGTACTTC.

The chain couples TRBV5-6 to TRBJ2-5; tentative D call: TRBD1 (6 bases). V lost 4 bases and J 5 bases, leaving 15 bases between the germline ends. The germline CDR1 and CDR2 sequences are SGHDT and YYEEEE. This CDR3 is 14 amino acids long. CDR3: CASSLQGFGETQYF. The DNA for the CDR3 is TGTGCCAGCAGCCTTCAGGGGTTCGGGGAGACCCAGTACTTC.

The chain recombines TRBV5-1 with TRBJ1-1; 9 positions match TRBD1. Germline CDR1 SGHRS, CDR2 YFSETQ. V lost 6 bases to trimming and J lost 7 bases; unmatched junction nucleotides: 7. The CDR3 is 13 amino acids. CDR3 residues: CASNLQGADEAFF. CDR3 in DNA: TGCGCCAGCAACTTACAGGGGGCGGATGAAGCTTTCTTT.

The rearrangement uses TRBV28 and TRBJ2-3; tentatively, D is TRBD1 (6 bases). The CDR3 covers 15 residues. V lost 3 bases to trimming and J lost 2 bases, with 12 bases between them. In germline, CDR1 is MDHEN, CDR2 SYDVKM. The CDR3 DNA reads TGTGCCAGCAGTTTGGGGGCGAAAAACACAGATACGCAGTATTTT. Translation: CASSLGAKNTDTQYF.

The gene calls are TRBV5-1 and TRBJ2-3; D is possibly TRBD1 (5 bases). The CDR3 has 12 amino acids. Germline assignment: CDR1 SGHRS and CDR2 YFSETQ. V shed 10 bases and J shed 6 bases, with 15 bases lying between them. In DNA, the CDR3 is TGCGCCTACTCAGGGCGCCCCGATACGCAGTATTTT. It yields the protein CAYSGRPDTQYF. Full variable domain (rest looked up from reference TRBV5-1 and TRBJ2-3): KAGVTQTPRYLIKTRGQQVTLSCSPISGHRSVSWYQQTPGQGLQFLFEYFSETQRNKGNFPGRFSGRQFSNSRSEMNVSTLELGDSALYLCAYSGRPDTQYFGPGTRLTVL.

The gene calls are TRBV27 and TRBJ1-1; D ambiguous. The V gene lost 5 bases and the J gene lost 1 base, with 8 bases spanning the gap. Germline values: CDR1 MNHEY, CDR2 SMNVEV (reference sequence). The CDR3 extends over 13 amino acids. In DNA form, the CDR3 reads TGTGCCAGCAGTCTTAAAAGGAACACTGAAGCTTTCTTT. This sequence encodes CASSLKRNTEAFF.

V gene TRBV30 combines with J gene TRBJ1-1; 7 positions agree with TRBD1. The CDR3 length is 14 residues. Germline CDR1 is GTSNPN and CDR2 is SVGIG (reference sequence). The V and J ends lost 2 bases and 3 bases, in that order; junction bases with no gene match: 6. The CDR3 sequence: CAWSPYTGDTEAFF. DNA of the CDR3: TGTGCCTGGAGTCCCTATACAGGGGACACTGAAGCTTTCTTT.

The chain links TRBV30 to TRBJ2-1, with D possibly TRBD2 on 5 matching bases. The CDR3 is 12 amino acids. The V and J ends lost 2 bases and 9 bases respectively, with 11 bases between them. The germline V gene encodes CDR1 GTSNPN and CDR2 SVGIG (reference sequence). CDR3 DNA: TGTGCCTGGAGTATCGGGGAAGGTGAGCAGTTCTTC. It encodes CAWSIGEGEQFF.

The chain couples TRBV2 to TRBJ2-1, with 9 bases matching TRBD2. Trimming cost V 6 bases and J 1 base; bases outside gene matches: 4. The CDR3 is 15 residues long. From germline, CDR1 is SNHLY and CDR2 FYNNEI. For the CDR3, the DNA is TGTGCCAGCAGGCCAGGACTAGCGTCCTACAATGAGCAGTTCTTC. It encodes CASRPGLASYNEQFF.

This clone appeared a few times. The CDR3 DNA reads TGTGCCAGCAGCGTCGGGACAGGGGATCCCACTGAAGCTTTCTTT. This gives the protein CASSVGTGDPTEAFF. This chain uses TRBV9 with TRBJ1-1, with 10 bases identical to TRBD1. This CDR3 has 15 amino acids. The germline V gene encodes CDR1 SGDLS and CDR2 YYNGEE. V was clipped by 2 bases and J by 4 bases; unmatched bases: 5.

The J gene is TRBJ2-1, the V gene TRBV15; D gene ambiguous. V shed 0 bases and J shed 4 bases, with 13 bases lying between them. CDR3 size: 16 residues. Germline-derived CDR1 and CDR2 are LNHNV and YYDKDF (reference sequence). The CDR3 here is CATSRELESGYNEQFF. The CDR3 region has the DNA TGTGCCACCAGCAGAGAACTGGAGTCTGGGTACAATGAGCAGTTCTTC.

This clone was found a few times. The J gene is TRBJ1-1, the V gene TRBV21-1. TRBV21-1 is annotated as a pseudogene. This CDR3 has 14 residues. The CDR3 here is CASSLNAGNTEAFF. In DNA form, the CDR3 reads TGTGCCAGCAGTTTAAACGCCGGAAACACTGAAGCTTTCTTT.

The genes are TRBV6-1 and TRBJ2-7; D is perhaps TRBD2 (5 bases). Germline-derived CDR1 and CDR2 are MNHNS and SASEGT. The V and J ends lost 6 bases and 7 bases respectively, with 13 bases between them. The CDR3 runs 12 residues. The CDR3 region has the DNA TGTGCCAGCAGGCGGACGACGGGGGAGCAGTACGTC. It encodes CASRRTTGEQYV.

The rearrangement joins TRBV18 to TRBJ2-7, with TRBD1 identical over 7 bases. This CDR3 is built from 14 residues. V was pared by 6 bases and J by 3 bases, with 8 bases of the junction left unmatched. Germline lookup yields CDR1 KGHSH and CDR2 LQKENI. The DNA of the CDR3 is TGTGCCAGCTCTCGACAGGGCCCTAACTACGAGCAGTACTTC. It codes for CASSRQGPNYEQYF. Using reference TRBV18 and TRBJ2-7 for the parts outside the CDR3, the full variable domain is NAGVMQNPRHLVRRRGQEARLRCSPMKGHSHVYWYRQLPEEGLKFMVYLQKENIIDESGMPKERFSAEFPKEGPSILRIQQVVRGDSAAYFCASSRQGPNYEQYFGPGTRLTVT.

The V call is TRBV30, the J call TRBJ2-1; 10 bases are a match to TRBD2. This CDR3 is built from 15 residues. Germline V gives CDR1 GTSNPN, CDR2 SVGIG (reference sequence). J was trimmed by 3 bases and V by 3 bases; bases with no gene match: 5. The CDR3 sequence: CAWSRTSGFYNEQFF. As DNA, the CDR3 is TGTGCCTGGAGCCGGACTAGCGGATTCTACAATGAGCAGTTCTTC.

V is TRBV28 and J is TRBJ1-1, with D unclear. The germline V gene has CDR1 MDHEN and CDR2 SYDVKM. Trimming left V 3 bases short and J 3 bases short, with 11 bases between. The CDR3 has 14 residues. The CDR3 sequence is CASSFHGRYTEAFF. CDR3 DNA: TGTGCCAGCAGTTTCCACGGGAGGTACACTGAAGCTTTCTTT.

V and J are TRBV4-1 and TRBJ1-1; D uncertain. V was pared by 6 bases and J by 2 bases, with 7 bases between. Germline loops: CDR1 MGHRA, CDR2 YSYEKL. The CDR3 is made up of 12 amino acids. CDR3 residues: CASSRGNTEAFF. The CDR3 coding sequence is TGCGCCAGCAGTAGAGGTAACACTGAAGCTTTCTTT.

This chain connects TRBV2 to TRBJ2-7, with D perhaps matching TRBD1 (6 bases). Trimming shortened V by 6 bases and J by 4 bases, and 10 bases separated the two germline ends. Germline V CDR1 and CDR2: SNHLY, FYNNEI. The CDR3 contains 12 residues. CDR3 bases: TGTGCCAGCAGCGAGCAGGGGTACGAGCAGTACTTC. This encodes CASSEQGYEQYF.

This rearrangement joins TRBV11-3 to TRBJ2-2; 10 nucleotides agree with TRBD2. CDR1 is SGHNT, CDR2 YENEEA, per germline. V gave up 3 bases and J gave up 0 bases; unmatched junction bases: 7. CDR3 length: 18 residues. The CDR3 region has the DNA TGTGCCAGCAGCTTTAGCCTAGCGGGAGACGCGAACACCGGGGAGCTGTTTTTT. Protein product: CASSFSLAGDANTGELFF.

J is TRBJ1-2 and V is TRBV28; D unclear. This CDR3 region has 14 residues. Germline loops: CDR1 MDHEN, CDR2 SYDVKM. Trimming cost V 7 bases and J 4 bases, with 16 bases left between them. The chain's CDR3 is CASTIPGRGYGYTF. CDR3 DNA: TGTGCCAGCACAATACCAGGTCGGGGCTATGGCTACACCTTC.

This clone was seen repeatedly, ten times or more. The rearrangement joins TRBV27 to TRBJ1-2; a possible D gene is TRBD1 (5 bases). V lost 6 bases and J 2 bases, leaving 13 bases between the germline ends. The V gene's germline CDR1 is MNHEY and CDR2 SMNVEV (reference sequence). CDR3 length equals 14 residues. The CDR3: CASSVRQGNYGYTF. CDR3 bases: TGTGCCAGCAGCGTAAGGCAGGGCAACTATGGCTACACCTTC.

Concerning this clone itself: Other DNA sequences in this sample translate to the same CDR3. This chain connects TRBV5-1 to TRBJ2-2; possibly TRBD1 or TRBD2 for D (5 bases each). V gave up 5 bases and J gave up 0 bases, with 11 bases separating them. Germline CDR1 is SGHRS and CDR2 is YFSETQ. The length of the CDR3 is 15 residues. The CDR3 reads CASSSGTTNTGELFF. As DNA, the CDR3 is TGCGCCAGCAGTTCCGGGACCACGAACACCGGGGAGCTGTTTTTT.

The V and J genes are TRBV6-5 and TRBJ1-2; D call uncertain. The germline CDR1 and CDR2 sequences are MNHEY and SVGAGI. Trimming took off 2 bases at V and 6 bases at J, with 13 bases between the two ends. The CDR3 totals 14 residues. The CDR3 coding sequence is TGTGCCAGCAGTTACGGCACCCCAAGGGATGGCTACACCTTC. Amino acid sequence: CASSYGTPRDGYTF.

This sequence joins TRBV19 and TRBJ2-1; 10 bases agree with TRBD2. V was pared by 1 base and J by 0 bases, with 6 bases of the junction left unmatched. This CDR3 comprises 18 residues. CDR1 LNHDA and CDR2 SQIVND come from the germline V gene (reference sequence). The CDR3 reads CASSIGLAGATSYNEQFF. The CDR3 region has the DNA TGTGCCAGTAGTATAGGGCTAGCGGGAGCTACCTCCTACAATGAGCAGTTCTTC.

The chain joins TRBV6-1 to TRBJ2-3; the D gene is possibly TRBD1 (7 bases). Germline V gene lookup returns CDR1 MNHNS and CDR2 SASEGT. Trimming pared 3 bases from V and 0 bases from J, leaving 13 bases between. The CDR3 runs 16 residues. CDR3 DNA sequence: TGTGCCAGCAGTGAGACGACAGGGACTAGCACAGATACGCAGTATTTT. Its translation: CASSETTGTSTDTQYF.

This chain joins TRBV6-6 and TRBJ2-5; D is undetermined. Germline values: CDR1 MNHNY, CDR2 SVGAGI (reference sequence). The V and J ends lost 0 bases and 2 bases respectively, with 10 bases between them. This CDR3 is built from 15 residues. CDR3 residues: CASSYSGRPQETQYF. The DNA of the CDR3 is TGTGCCAGCAGTTACTCGGGCAGGCCTCAAGAGACCCAGTACTTC.

The table lists this clone with a few counts. The DNA of the CDR3 is TGTGCCAGTGGTGTGGGCAGGGCCACTGAAGCTTTCTTT. Translation: CASGVGRATEAFF. The rearrangement joins TRBV19 to TRBJ1-1; tentatively, D is TRBD1 (5 bases). CDR3 size: 13 residues. Germline CDR1 LNHDA, CDR2 SQIVND (reference sequence). The ends were cut back, 8 bases at V and 4 bases at J, with 14 bases in the middle.

This chain uses TRBV5-1 with TRBJ2-7; D is perhaps TRBD1 or TRBD2 (7 bases each). The CDR3 is 15 residues long. With 2 bases removed from V and 2 bases from J, the gap between germline ends came to 14 bases. The germline CDR1 and CDR2 sequences are SGHRS and YFSETQ. This chain's CDR3 is CASSFIQGGTYEQYV. CDR3 DNA: TGCGCCAGCAGCTTTATCCAGGGGGGGACCTACGAGCAGTACGTC.